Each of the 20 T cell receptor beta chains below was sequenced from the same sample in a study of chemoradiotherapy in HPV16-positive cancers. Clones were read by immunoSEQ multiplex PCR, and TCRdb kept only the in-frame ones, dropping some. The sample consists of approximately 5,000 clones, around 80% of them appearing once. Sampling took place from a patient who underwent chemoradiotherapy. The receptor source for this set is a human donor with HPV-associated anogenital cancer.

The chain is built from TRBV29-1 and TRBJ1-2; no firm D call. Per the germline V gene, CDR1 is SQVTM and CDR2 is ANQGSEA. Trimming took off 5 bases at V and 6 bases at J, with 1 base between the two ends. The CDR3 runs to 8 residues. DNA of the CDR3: TGCAGCGTTAATGGCTACACCTTC. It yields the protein CSVNGYTF. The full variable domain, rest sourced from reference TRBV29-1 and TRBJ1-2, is SAVISQKPSRDICQRGTSLTIQCQVDSQVTMMFWYRQQPGQSLTLIATANQGSEATYESGFVIDKFPISRPNLTFSTLTVSNMSPEDSSIYLCSVNGYTFGSGTRLTVV.

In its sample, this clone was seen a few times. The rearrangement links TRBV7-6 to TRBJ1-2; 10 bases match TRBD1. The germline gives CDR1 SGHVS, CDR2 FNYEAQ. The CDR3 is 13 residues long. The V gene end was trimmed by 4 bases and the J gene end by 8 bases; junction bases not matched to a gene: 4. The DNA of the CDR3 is TGTGCCAGCAGCTCCGGGACAGGGGCCGGCTACACCTTC. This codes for CASSSGTGAGYTF.

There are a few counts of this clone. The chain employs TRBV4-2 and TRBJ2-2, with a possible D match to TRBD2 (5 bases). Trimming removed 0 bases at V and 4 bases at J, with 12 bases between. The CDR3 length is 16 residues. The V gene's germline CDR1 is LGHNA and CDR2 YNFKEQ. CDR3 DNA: TGTGCCAGCAGCCAAGACGAGGGATACACCACCGGGGAGCTGTTTTTT. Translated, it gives CASSQDEGYTTGELFF.

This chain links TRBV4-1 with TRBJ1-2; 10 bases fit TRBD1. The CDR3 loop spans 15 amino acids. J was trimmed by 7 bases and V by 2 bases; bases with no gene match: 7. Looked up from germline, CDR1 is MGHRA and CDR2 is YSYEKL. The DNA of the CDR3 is TGCGCCAGCAGCCAATATCCGGGACAGGGGTCTGGCTACACCTTC. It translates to CASSQYPGQGSGYTF.

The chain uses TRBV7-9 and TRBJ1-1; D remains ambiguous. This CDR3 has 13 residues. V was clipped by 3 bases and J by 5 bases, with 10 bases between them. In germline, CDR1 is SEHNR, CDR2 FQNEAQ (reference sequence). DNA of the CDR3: TGTGCCAGCAGCTTTAGAGGGAAGACTGAAGCTTTCTTT. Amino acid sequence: CASSFRGKTEAFF.

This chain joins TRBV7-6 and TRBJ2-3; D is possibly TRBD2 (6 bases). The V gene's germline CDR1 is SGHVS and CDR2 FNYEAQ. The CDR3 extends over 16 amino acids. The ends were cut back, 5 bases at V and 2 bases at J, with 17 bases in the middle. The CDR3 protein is CASSPRLWGDTDTQYF. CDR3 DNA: TGTGCCAGCAGCCCCCGGTTGTGGGGGGACACAGATACGCAGTATTTT.

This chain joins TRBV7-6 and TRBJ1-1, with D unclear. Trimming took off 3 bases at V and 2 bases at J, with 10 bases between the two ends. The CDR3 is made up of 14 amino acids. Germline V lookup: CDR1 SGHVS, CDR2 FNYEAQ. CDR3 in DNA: TGTGCCAGCAGCTTGCTCAGTTCTAACACTGAAGCTTTCTTT. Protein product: CASSLLSSNTEAFF.

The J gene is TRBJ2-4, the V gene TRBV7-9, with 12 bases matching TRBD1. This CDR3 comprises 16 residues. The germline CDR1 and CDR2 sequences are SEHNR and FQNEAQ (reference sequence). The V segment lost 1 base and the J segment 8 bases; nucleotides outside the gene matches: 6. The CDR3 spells CASSLGDRGQRDIQYF. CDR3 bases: TGTGCCAGCAGCTTAGGGGACAGGGGGCAGCGGGACATTCAGTACTTC.

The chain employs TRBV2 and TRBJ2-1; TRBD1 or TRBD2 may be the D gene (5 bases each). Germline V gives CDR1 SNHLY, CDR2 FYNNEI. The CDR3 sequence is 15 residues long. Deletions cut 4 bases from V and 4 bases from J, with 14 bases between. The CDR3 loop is CASSVLGRAYNEQFF. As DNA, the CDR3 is TGTGCCAGCAGTGTTTTGGGGCGGGCGTACAATGAGCAGTTCTTC.

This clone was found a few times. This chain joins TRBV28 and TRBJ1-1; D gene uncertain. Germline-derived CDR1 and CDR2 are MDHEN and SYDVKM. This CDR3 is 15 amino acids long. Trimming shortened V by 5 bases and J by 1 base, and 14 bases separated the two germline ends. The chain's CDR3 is CASSPRRRRNTEAFF. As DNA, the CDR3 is TGTGCCAGCAGTCCCAGACGTCGGAGGAACACTGAAGCTTTCTTT.

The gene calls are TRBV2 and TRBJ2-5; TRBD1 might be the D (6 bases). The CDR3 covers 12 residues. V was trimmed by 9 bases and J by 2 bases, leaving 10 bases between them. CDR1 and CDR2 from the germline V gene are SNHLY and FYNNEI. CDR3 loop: CARQGRQETQYF. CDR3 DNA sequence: TGTGCCAGACAGGGTAGGCAAGAGACCCAGTACTTC.

The DNA of the CDR3 is TGTGCCAGCAGTGTGCCTGCGGGTGAGCAGTACTTC. It encodes CASSVPAGEQYF. The chain couples TRBV2 to TRBJ2-7; TRBD2 might be the D (5 bases). CDR1 is SNHLY and CDR2 is FYNNEI in the germline V gene. The CDR3 contains 12 residues. Trimming removed 4 bases at V and 7 bases at J, with 11 bases between.

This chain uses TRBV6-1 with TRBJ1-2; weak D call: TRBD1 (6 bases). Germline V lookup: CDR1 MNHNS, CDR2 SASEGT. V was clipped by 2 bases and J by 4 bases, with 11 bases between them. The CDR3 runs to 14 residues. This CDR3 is CASSESGDTYGYTF. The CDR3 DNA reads TGTGCCAGCAGTGAATCCGGGGACACCTATGGCTACACCTTC.

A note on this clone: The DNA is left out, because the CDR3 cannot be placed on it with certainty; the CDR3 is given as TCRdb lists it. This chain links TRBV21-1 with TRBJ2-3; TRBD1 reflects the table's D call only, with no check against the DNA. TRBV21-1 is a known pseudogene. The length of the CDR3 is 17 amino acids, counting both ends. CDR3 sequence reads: CASSNVAGGAWTDTQYF.

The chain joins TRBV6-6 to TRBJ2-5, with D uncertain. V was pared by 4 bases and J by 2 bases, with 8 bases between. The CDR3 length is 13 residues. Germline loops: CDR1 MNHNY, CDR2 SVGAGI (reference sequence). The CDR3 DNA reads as TGTGCCAGCAGTTGGCGAGAGCAAGAGACCCAGTACTTC. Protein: CASSWREQETQYF.

CDR3 sequence reads: CASRVGWRVTSLSDTQYF. The CDR3 DNA reads as TGTGCCAGCAGAGTAGGGTGGCGTGTAACTAGCCTTTCGGATACGCAGTATTTT. J is TRBJ2-3 and V is TRBV5-6, with D tentatively TRBD2 (6 bases). The V and J ends lost 5 bases and 6 bases respectively, with 28 bases between them. Germline V gene data show CDR1 as SGHDT and CDR2 as YYEEEE. The CDR3 sequence is 18 residues long.

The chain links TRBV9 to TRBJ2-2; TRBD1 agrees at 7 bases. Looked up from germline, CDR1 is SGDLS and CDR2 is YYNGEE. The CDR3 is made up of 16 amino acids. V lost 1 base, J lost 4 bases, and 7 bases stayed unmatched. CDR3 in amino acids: CASSVYPTGITGELFF. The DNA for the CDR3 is TGTGCCAGCAGCGTATACCCGACAGGGATCACCGGGGAGCTGTTTTTT.

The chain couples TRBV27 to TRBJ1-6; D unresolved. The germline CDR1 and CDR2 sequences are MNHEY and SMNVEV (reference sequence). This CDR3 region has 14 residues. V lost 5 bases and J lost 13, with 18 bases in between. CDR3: CASSPPGFWAPLHF. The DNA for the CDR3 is TGTGCCAGCAGTCCGCCGGGTTTCTGGGCCCCCCTCCACTTT.

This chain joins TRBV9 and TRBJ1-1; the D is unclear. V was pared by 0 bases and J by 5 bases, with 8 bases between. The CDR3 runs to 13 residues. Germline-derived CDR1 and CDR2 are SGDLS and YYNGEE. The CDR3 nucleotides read TGTGCCAGCAGCGTAGCGATGGGGACTGAAGCTTTCTTT. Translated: CASSVAMGTEAFF.

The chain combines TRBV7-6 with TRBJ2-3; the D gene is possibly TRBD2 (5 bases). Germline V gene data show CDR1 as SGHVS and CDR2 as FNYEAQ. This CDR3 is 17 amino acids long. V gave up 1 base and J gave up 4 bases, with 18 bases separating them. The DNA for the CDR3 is TGTGCCAGCAGCTTAGTAGTCGCGGGCCGCGTGGCAGATACGCAGTATTTT. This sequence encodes CASSLVVAGRVADTQYF.